This TCR beta chain came from a study of T cells in Graves' hyperthyroidism and ophthalmopathy. Among the patients, aged 18 to 65, hyperthyroidism was newly diagnosed and had lasted under 2 months. CDR1 DFQATT and CDR2 SNEGSKA come from the germline V gene (reference sequence). The CDR3 runs to 15 residues. The junction had 5 bases not matched to a gene; V was cut back by 8 bases and J by 0 bases. Amplification targeted TCR beta CDR3 regions from RNA transcripts. Researchers ran a first-round RT-PCR on the TCR CDR3 using the HTBI primer set. TCRdb re-derived calls from the multiplex PCR reads in MiXCR, one entry per CDR3 protein. The sample has 340,000 or so distinct CDR3 sequences, 20% to 25% seen once; the top ten hold 50%. This clonotype was found many times.

The sequenced material came from blood. This TCR came from a woman aged 45 to 65 with Graves' hyperthyroidism. The chain uses TRBV20-1 and TRBJ2-5; the match to TRBD2 covers 14 bases. CDR3 coding DNA: TGCAGTTCCTTGGGACTAGCGGGGGACCAAGAGACCCAGTACTTC. This codes for CSSLGLAGDQETQYF.